This entry describes one T cell receptor beta chain. Its antigen specificity is not known. Per-nucleotide qualities are absent, and no much larger clonotype sits a single base away. This specimen comes from a study of shared clonotypes between healthy human individuals (dated by TCRdb to the early 2020s). About the investigation overall: Two women and a few men aged 18 to 49 years were included in the cohort. Each donor's leukapheresis produced roughly between roughly 0.85 and 10 billion PBMCs. To increase sequencing depth and limit assay-specific biases, TCR repertoire library preparation and sequencing were carried out by different laboratories using diverse techniques. Per donor, three plates each were used for CD4 naive and CD4 memory, two for CD8 naive, and one for CD8 memory. The study deeply sequenced blood TCR repertoires of about 5 healthy adults to estimate repertoire size and the extent of clonotype sharing between individuals.

Using the deep immunoSEQ assay, TCR CDR3 regions were amplified from genomic DNA by multiplex PCR. Genomic DNA extracted from each cell subset was distributed evenly over all wells of several immunoSEQ 96-well plates, and each plate served as one replicate. For sorted subsets, approximately 0.2 ug of genomic DNA, equivalent to 25,000 to 35,000 T cell genomes, went into each replicate PCR. The purified libraries were quantified using a Qubit 3.0 fluorometer, sized with a Bioanalyzer 2100, and then quantified again using the KAPA Library Quantification kit. Every immunoSEQ 96-well plate was sequenced on a dedicated single-read 150-cycle Illumina NextSeq 550 flow cell. The original pipeline was this. Because only junctional sequences without quality scores were contained in the immunoSEQ output, filtering matching that applied to full-length reads could not be performed. To assign V/J genes and CDR3, sequences were annotated against IMGT germline references using PyIR, a Python wrapper for IgBLAST v1.9. Reads with weak V/J assignments (E-value above 1e-6), missing CDR3, stop codons, out-of-frame junctions, or ambiguous translated residues were removed. V3J clonotypes were defined as sequences sharing the same inferred V gene, J gene, and CDR3 amino acid sequence. Percentage overlap between repertoires was computed as shared unique clonotypes divided by the size of the smaller repertoire. Repertoire richness was assessed with RTK rarefaction, the Chao1 estimator, and Recon v2.1 estimates of unobserved clonotypes. Generation probabilities for all TCRbeta clonotypes obtained by the gDNA method from several donors were computed using OLGA. Drawn from immuneACCESS, this table holds only the in-frame rearrangements with V and J called that TCRdb kept. Clones are partly lost; checked studies trace under half to an unresolved V gene and leave the rest unexplained. That table gives V, J and clone size, and the DNA gave D and trimming. For this sample the table gives some 2.1 million clones, of which around 93% were detected only once. About 1.7% of the sample goes to the ten largest clones.

Overall study outcomes, separate from this receptor: Higher generation probabilities were observed for clonotypes shared by all four sorted-subset donors than for non-shared clonotypes. Because the study included only a small number of donors, the genetic and exposure-history diversity represented was limited. About 5% of naive CD4, 3.5% of naive CD8, 2% to 2.5% of memory CD4, and roughly 0.4% of memory CD8 clonotypes were shared across four donors. Incomplete sequencing was indicated by rarefaction of sorted-subset datasets, despite the large sequencing depth. Sampling was restricted to blood, and TCR repertoires in tissues likely differ from the TCR repertoires found in blood. Naive subsets generally had larger estimated clonotype richness than memory subsets. Pairwise subsampling led to the expectation that sequencing depth would affect the degree of clonotype sharing among donors.

CD8 naive samples consisted of CD45RO-negative cells that were positively selected for CCR7, yielding a CD45RA+CCR7+ population without TemRA cells. Donors were healthy HIV-negative adults with no recently reported acute infections or vaccinations. All donors were Caucasian adults living in Nashville, Tennessee, USA. Blood was obtained by leukapheresis, after which PBMCs were separated by Ficoll-Histopaque density gradient centrifugation and cryopreserved in liquid nitrogen vapor phase. Purity and quantity of every magnetically sorted T cell population were checked by analytical flow cytometry. Genomic DNA was isolated from each sorted fraction and quantified by UV absorbance on a Nanodrop 2000c. Germline trimming: 7 bases from V, 0 bases from J; junction bases outside gene matches: 16. From cysteine to phenylalanine, the CDR3 is 19 amino acids long. The DNA shown is the 57-base CDR3, in frame from base 1. According to the germline V gene, CDR1 reads SNHLY and CDR2 reads FYNNEI.

The sample consisted of naive CD8+ T cells from PBMCs. Taken with the paper, the label for cell subset or site translates to: CD45RA+CCR7+. This clonotype was obtained from a man between 18 and 29 years old in good health. Some clones in this sample may be carry-over from other donors' samples. The chain joins TRBV2 to TRBJ2-7; the central 12 bases match TRBD1. The CDR3 reads CASNQLGQGARGDSYEQYF. The nucleotide sequence is TGTGCCAGCAATCAACTGGGACAGGGGGCTCGCGGGGACTCCTACGAGCAGTACTTC.